This entry concerns a single T cell receptor beta chain. As yet, its antigen is unknown. This entry comes from a study of cytomegalovirus exposure and HLA in healthy donors. On the study more broadly: An earlier analysis found fewer than 120 million unique TCR beta sequences from approximately 190 million T cells.

Broader study findings: Later, an analysis showed that TCR beta chains associated with HLA were more clonally expanded than others that were equally common. Using the classifier, cytomegalovirus status was reportedly diagnosed with high specificity and sensitivity.

Participants comprised healthy donors of bone marrow. Both 60 Vbeta primers and 13 Jbeta primers went into the PCR. Using immunoSEQ multiplex PCR, the repertoire was profiled, and TCRdb retains in-frame clones only, with some absent. The sample has about 180,000 clones, more than 60% seen once. Source material: PBMCs. The source is a man between 18 and 35 years old in good health and CMV-seronegative.

The CDR3 region is CASSFGADTYEQYF. The DNA for the CDR3 is TGTGCCAGCAGTTTTGGGGCGGACACCTACGAGCAGTACTTC. The chain carries TRBV5-4 and TRBJ2-7; TRBD1 is a possible D gene (5 bases). CDR1 and CDR2 from the germline V gene are SGHNT and YYREEE (reference sequence). Trimming shortened V by 5 bases and J by 2 bases, and 14 bases separated the two germline ends. This CDR3 is 14 amino acids long. The whole variable domain, remainder taken from reference TRBV5-4 and TRBJ2-7, is ETGVTQSPTHLIKTRGQQVTLRCSSQSGHNTVSWYQQALGQGPQFIFQYYREEENGRGNFPPRFSGLQFPNYSSELNVNALELDDSALYLCASSFGADTYEQYFGPGTRLTVT.